This T cell receptor (beta chain) was captured by sequencing in a study of T cell clones after liver transplantation. By share, this clone counts as medium-sized. The table came from immunoSEQ multiplex PCR; TCRdb's copy has only in-frame clones and leaves some out. The sample records 7,000 or so clones, 70% being singletons. This CDR3 region has 14 residues. V dropped 4 bases and J dropped 7; count of bases not matched to a gene: 8. Germline CDR1 and CDR2: SGDLS and YYNGEE. The sequence was obtained from a human donor who received a liver transplant. Sequencing was performed on CD8+ T cells from blood, taken before liver transplant. This chain connects TRBV9 to TRBJ2-7, with 10 nucleotides matching TRBD1. CDR3 region: CASSPRQGAGEQYF. CDR3 nucleotides: TGTGCCAGCAGCCCTCGACAGGGGGCGGGGGAGCAGTACTTC.